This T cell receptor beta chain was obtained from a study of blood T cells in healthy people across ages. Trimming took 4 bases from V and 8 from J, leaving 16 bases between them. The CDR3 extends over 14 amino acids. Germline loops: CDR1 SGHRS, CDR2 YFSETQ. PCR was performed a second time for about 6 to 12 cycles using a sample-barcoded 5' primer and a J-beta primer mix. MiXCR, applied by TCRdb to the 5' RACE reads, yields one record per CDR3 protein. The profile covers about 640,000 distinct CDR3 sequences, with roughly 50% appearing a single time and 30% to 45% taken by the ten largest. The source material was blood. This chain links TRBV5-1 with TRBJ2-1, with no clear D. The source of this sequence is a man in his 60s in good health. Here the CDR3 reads CASSLPSPSHEQFF. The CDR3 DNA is TGCGCCAGCAGCCTTCCGAGTCCCAGCCATGAGCAGTTCTTC. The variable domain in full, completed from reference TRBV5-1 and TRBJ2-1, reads KAGVTQTPRYLIKTRGQQVTLSCSPISGHRSVSWYQQTPGQGLQFLFEYFSETQRNKGNFPGRFSGRQFSNSRSEMNVSTLELGDSALYLCASSLPSPSHEQFFGPGTRLTVL.